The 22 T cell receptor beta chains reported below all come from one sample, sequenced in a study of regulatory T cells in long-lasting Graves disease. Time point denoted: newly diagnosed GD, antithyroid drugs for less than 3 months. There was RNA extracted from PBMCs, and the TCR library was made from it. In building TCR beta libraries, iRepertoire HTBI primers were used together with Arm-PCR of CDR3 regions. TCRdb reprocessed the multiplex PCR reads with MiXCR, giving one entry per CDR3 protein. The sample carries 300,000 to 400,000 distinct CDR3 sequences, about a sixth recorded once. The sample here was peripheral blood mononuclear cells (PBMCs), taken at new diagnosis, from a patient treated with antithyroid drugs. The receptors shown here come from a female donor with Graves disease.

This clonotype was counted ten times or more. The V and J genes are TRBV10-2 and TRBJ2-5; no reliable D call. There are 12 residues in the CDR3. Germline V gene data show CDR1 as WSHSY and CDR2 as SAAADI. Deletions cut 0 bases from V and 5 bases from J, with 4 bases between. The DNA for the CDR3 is TGCGCCAGCAGTGAGTCTAGGGAGACCCAGTACTTC. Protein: CASSESRETQYF.

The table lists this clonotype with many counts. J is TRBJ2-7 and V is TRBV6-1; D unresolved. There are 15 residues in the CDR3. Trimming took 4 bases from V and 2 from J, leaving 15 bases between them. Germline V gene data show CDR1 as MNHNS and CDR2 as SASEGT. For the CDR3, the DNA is TGTGCCAGCAGTGTAATGGCAGGTGGGACCTACGAGCAGTACTTC. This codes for CASSVMAGGTYEQYF.

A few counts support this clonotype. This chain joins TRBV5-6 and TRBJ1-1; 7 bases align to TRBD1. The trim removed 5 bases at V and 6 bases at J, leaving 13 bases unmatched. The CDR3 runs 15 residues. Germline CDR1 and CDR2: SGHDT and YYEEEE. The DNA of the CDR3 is TGTGCCAGCAGAAAAAGGGGGCCGGCGGAGGCTGAAGCTTTCTTT. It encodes CASRKRGPAEAEAFF. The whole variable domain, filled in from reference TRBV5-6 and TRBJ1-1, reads DAGVTQSPTHLIKTRGQQVTLRCSPKSGHDTVSWYQQALGQGPQFIFQYYEEEERQRGNFPDRFSGHQFPNYSSELNVNALLLGDSALYLCASRKRGPAEAEAFFGQGTRLTVV.

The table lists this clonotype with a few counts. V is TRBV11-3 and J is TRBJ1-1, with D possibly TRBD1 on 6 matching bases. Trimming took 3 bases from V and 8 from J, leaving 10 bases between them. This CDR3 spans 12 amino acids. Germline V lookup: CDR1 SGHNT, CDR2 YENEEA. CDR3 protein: CASSFSDREAFF. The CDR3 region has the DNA TGTGCCAGCAGCTTCTCTGACAGGGAAGCTTTCTTT.

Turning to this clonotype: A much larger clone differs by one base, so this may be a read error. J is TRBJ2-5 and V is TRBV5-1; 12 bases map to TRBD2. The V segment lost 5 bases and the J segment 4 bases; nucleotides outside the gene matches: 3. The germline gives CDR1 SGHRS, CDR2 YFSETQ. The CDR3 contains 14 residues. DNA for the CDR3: TGCGCCAGCAGAGGACTAGCGGGGCTAGAGACCCAGTACTTC. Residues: CASRGLAGLETQYF.

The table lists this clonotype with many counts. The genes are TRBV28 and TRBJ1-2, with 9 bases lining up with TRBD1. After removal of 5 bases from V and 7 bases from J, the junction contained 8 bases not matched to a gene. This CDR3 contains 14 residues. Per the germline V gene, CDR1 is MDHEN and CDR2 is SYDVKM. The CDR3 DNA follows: TGTGCCAGCAGTATTGGACAGGGGCGGGGTGGCTACACCTTC. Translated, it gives CASSIGQGRGGYTF.

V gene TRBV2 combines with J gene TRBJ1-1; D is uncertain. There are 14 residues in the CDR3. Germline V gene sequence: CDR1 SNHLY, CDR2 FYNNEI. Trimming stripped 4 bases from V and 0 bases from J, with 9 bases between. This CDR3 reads CASSGEQVNTEAFF. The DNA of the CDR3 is TGTGCCAGCAGTGGAGAGCAGGTGAACACTGAAGCTTTCTTT. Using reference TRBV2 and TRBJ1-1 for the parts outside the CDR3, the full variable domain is EPEVTQTPSHQVTQMGQEVILRCVPISNHLYFYWYRQILGQKVEFLVSFYNNEISEKSEIFDDQFSVERPDGSNFTLKIRSTKLEDSAMYFCASSGEQVNTEAFFGQGTRLTVV.

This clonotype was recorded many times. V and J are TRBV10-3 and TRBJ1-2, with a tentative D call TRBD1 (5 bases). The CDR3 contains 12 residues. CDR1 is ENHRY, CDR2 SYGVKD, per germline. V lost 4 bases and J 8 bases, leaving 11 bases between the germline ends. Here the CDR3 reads CAISGDGGGYTF. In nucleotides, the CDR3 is TGTGCCATCAGTGGGGACGGGGGAGGCTACACCTTC.

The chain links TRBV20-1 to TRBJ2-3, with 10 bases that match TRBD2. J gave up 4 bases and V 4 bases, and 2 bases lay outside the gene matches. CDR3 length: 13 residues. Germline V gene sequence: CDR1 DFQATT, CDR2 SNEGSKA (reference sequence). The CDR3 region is CSATSGRADTQYF. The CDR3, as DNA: TGCAGTGCTACTAGCGGGAGAGCAGATACGCAGTATTTT.

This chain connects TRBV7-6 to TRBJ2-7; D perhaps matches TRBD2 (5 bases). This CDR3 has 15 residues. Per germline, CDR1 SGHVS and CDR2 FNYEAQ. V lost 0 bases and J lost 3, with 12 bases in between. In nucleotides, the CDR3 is TGTGCCAGCAGCTTAGCGTCGGGGTGGGGCTACGAGCAGTACTTC. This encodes CASSLASGWGYEQYF. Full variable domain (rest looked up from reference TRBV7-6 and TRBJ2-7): GAGVSQSPRYKVTKRGQDVALRCDPISGHVSLYWYRQALGQGPEFLTYFNYEAQQDKSGLPNDRFSAERPEGSISTLTIQRTEQRDSAMYRCASSLASGWGYEQYFGPGTRLTVT.

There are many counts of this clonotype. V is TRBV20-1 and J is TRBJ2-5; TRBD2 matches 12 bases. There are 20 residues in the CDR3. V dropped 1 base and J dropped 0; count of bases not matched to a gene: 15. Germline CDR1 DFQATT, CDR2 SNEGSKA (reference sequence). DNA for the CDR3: TGCAGTGCTAGAGTGAATCGGTGGCTAGCGGGAGGGTTCGACCAAGAGACCCAGTACTTC. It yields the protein CSARVNRWLAGGFDQETQYF.

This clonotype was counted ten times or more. CDR3 in DNA: TGTGCCAGCAGGCCCGGGCCGAGAGGGACCGGGGAGCTGTTTTTT. Its translation: CASRPGPRGTGELFF. This sequence joins TRBV12-3 or TRBV12-4 and TRBJ2-2; TRBD2 might be the D (5 bases). Deletions cut 6 bases from V and 5 bases from J, with 16 bases between. This CDR3 spans 15 amino acids.

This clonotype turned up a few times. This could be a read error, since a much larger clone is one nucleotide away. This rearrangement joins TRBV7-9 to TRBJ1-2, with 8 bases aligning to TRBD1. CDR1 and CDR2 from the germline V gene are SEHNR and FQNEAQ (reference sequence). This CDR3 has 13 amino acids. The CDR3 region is CAGSLTGDYGYTF. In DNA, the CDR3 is TGTGCCGGCAGCTTGACAGGGGACTATGGCTACACCTTC.

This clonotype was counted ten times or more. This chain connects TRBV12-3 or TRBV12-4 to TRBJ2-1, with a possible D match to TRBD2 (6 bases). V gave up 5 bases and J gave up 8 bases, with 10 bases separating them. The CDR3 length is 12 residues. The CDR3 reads CASSRTTDEQFF. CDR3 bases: TGTGCCAGCAGTCGGACTACGGATGAGCAGTTCTTC.

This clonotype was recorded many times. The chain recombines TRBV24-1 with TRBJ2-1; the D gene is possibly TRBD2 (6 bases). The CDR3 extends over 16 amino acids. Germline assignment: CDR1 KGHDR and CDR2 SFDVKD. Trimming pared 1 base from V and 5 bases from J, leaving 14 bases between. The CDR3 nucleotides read TGTGCCACCAGTGATTTCGGGGGACGCGGCAACAATGAGCAGTTCTTC. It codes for CATSDFGGRGNNEQFF.

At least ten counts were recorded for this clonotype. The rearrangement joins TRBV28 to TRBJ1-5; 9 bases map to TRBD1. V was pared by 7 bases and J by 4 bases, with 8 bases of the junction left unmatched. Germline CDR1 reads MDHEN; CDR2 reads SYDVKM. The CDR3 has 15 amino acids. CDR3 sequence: CASNPRGTGNQPQHF. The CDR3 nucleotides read TGTGCCAGCAATCCCCGCGGGACAGGGAATCAGCCCCAGCATTTT. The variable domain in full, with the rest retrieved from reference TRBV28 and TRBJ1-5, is DVKVTQSSRYLVKRTGEKVFLECVQDMDHENMFWYRQDPGLGLRLIYFSYDVKMKEKGDIPEGYSVSREKKERFSLILESASTNQTSMYLCASNPRGTGNQPQHFGDGTRLSIL.

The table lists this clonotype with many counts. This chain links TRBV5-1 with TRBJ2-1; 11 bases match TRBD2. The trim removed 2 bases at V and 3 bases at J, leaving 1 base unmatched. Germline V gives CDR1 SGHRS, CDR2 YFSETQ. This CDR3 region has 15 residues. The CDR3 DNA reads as TGCGCCAGCAGCTTAACTAGCGGGAGCTACAATGAGCAGTTCTTC. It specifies CASSLTSGSYNEQFF.

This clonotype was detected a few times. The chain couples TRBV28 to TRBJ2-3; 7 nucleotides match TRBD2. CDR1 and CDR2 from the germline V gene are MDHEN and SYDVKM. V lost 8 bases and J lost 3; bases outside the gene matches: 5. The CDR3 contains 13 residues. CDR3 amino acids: CASRGRETDTQYF. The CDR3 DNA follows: TGTGCCAGCCGGGGGAGGGAGACAGATACGCAGTATTTT.

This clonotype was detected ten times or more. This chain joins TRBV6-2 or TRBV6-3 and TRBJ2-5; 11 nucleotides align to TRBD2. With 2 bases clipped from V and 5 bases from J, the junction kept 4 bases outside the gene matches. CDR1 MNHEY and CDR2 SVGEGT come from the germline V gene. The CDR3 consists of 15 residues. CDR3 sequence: CASSYVASGRETQYF. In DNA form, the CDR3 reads TGTGCCAGCAGTTACGTGGCTAGCGGGAGGGAGACCCAGTACTTC.

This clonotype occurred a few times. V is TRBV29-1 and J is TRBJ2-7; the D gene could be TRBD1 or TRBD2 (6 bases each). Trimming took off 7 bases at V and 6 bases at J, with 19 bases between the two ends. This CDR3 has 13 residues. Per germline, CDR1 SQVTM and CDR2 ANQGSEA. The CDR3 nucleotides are TGCAGCGCCCGGGGGCCAGGGACTGCCGAGCAGTACTTC. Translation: CSARGPGTAEQYF.

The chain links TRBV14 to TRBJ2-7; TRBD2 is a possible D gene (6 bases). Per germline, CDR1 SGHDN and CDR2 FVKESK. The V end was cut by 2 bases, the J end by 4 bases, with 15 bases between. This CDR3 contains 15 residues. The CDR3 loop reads CASSQLGRELYEQYF. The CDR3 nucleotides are TGTGCCAGCAGCCAATTGGGTCGGGAGCTGTACGAGCAGTACTTC.

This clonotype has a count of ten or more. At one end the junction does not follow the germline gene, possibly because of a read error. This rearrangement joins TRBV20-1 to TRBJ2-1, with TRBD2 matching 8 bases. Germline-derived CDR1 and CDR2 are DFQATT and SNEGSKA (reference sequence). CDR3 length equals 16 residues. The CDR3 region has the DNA TGCAGTGCTAGAGGCATGACTAGCGCCGATCGCTGGCCTGAGAATTTC. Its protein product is CSARGMTSADRWPENF.